Listed below are T cell receptor beta chains from one sample, sequenced in a study of T cells expressing NK-cell markers. After re-calling the 5' RACE reads, TCRdb lists one entry per CDR3 protein, DNA absent. This sample's table reports almost 450,000 distinct CDR3 sequences. Sequences were obtained from blood T cells: a sorted CD56 or NKG2C T cell subset, CD4+ or CD8+ T cells, or bulk PBMC T cells (not recorded which). Receptors were obtained from a woman between 18 and 75 years old in good health. CDR3s include the opening cysteine and the closing phenylalanine or tryptophan.

TRBV3-1	TRBJ2-6	CASSQATATMVGANVLTF
TRBV12-3/TRBV12-4	TRBJ2-7	CASSFIGRGTYEQYF
TRBV5-1	TRBJ2-1	CASSLGRDFYEQFF
TRBV19	TRBJ2-7	CASSASSYEQYF
TRBV5-1	TRBJ1-2	CASSLSARDYGYTF
TRBV6-1	TRBJ2-1	CASPPGLAGNEQFF
TRBV12-3/TRBV12-4	TRBJ2-6	CASTSGQGSGANVLTF
TRBV4-2	TRBJ2-7	CASSQEGTSGVYEQYF
TRBV6-1	TRBJ2-2	CASSVQVPENTGELFF
TRBV4-3	TRBJ2-3	CASSQDSALASRDTQYF
TRBV25-1	TRBJ1-3	CASSGQTSGNTIYF
TRBV6-1	TRBJ2-4	CASSRRGVAKNIQYF
TRBV7-2	TRBJ1-6	CASSLSGGWKNSPLHF
TRBV12-3/TRBV12-4	TRBJ2-1	CASSDEGEQFF
TRBV5-1	TRBJ2-7	CASSLAGTGYSYEQYF
TRBV29-1	TRBJ1-4	CSVGAGAGEKLFF
TRBV7-2	TRBJ2-4	CASSSAVGGIWWNIQYF
TRBV6-1	TRBJ2-6	CASATGWSGANVLTF
TRBV30	TRBJ2-3	CAWYRQLTDTQYF
TRBV7-6	TRBJ2-1	CASSPRTSGGSFNEQFF
TRBV20-1	TRBJ2-1	CSASSGAYNEQFF
TRBV20-1	TRBJ2-5	CSVWTPGQPPGTQYF
TRBV11-3	TRBJ2-1	CASSLGTGLAGWEQFF
TRBV2	TRBJ2-6	CASNSGANVLTF
TRBV7-8	TRBJ2-3	CASSQNIVSRTQYF
TRBV4-3	TRBJ2-3	CASSQDSTTGADTQYF
TRBV21-1	TRBJ1-2	CASSKPTGTGGLYGYTF
TRBV10-3	TRBJ2-3	CAIGGTDTQYF
TRBV10-3	TRBJ2-1	CAISPQGGWSNEQFF
TRBV15	TRBJ2-3	CATSREGTDTQYF
TRBV7-9	TRBJ2-6	CASTVSGANVLTF
TRBV4-1	TRBJ1-3	CASSQDGGTGNTIYF
TRBV24-1	TRBJ2-4	CATSDSEGPEQYLAKNIQYF
TRBV7-8	TRBJ2-3	CASTPLAGTSVTDTQYF
TRBV29-1	TRBJ1-1	CSAPTGNTEAFF
TRBV5-1	TRBJ1-3	CASSSDRGGNTIYF
TRBV19	TRBJ2-2	CASRSSHGYTGELFF
TRBV21-1	TRBJ2-7	CASSKGPESIYEQYF
TRBV6-1	TRBJ2-2	CASRTGLGTGELFF
TRBV6-6	TRBJ2-3	CASRTGLTDTQYF
TRBV20-1	TRBJ1-5	CSARGGVGQPQHF
TRBV4-2	TRBJ2-2	CASSQGTQGNTGELFF
TRBV7-6	TRBJ2-1	CASSFSPPSGAYNEQFF
TRBV24-1	TRBJ2-1	CATSDPRQGAIYNEQFF
TRBV5-1	TRBJ2-5	CASSPGQGLKTQYF